This TCR beta chain comes out of a study of Ad26.COV2.S vaccination and SARS-CoV-2 variants. Study-wide points: Total T cell responses may have been underestimated by the TCR breadth and depth analyses.

Sample treatment: approximately 18 received Ad26.COV2.S at low or high dose, single or two shots; about 5 received placebo; per-sample allocation not given. After the first vaccine or placebo injection, samples were drawn on day 63. Clones were sequenced by immunoSEQ multiplex PCR, and TCRdb holds only the in-frame ones, with some missing. The sample consists of 300,000 to 400,000 clones, around 89% of them appearing once. The sample holds one count of this clone. Its antigen is currently unknown. The input for sequencing was peripheral blood, taken in a trial of Ad26.COV2.S vaccine versus placebo. The receptor's source is a person between 18 and 59 years old who received the Ad26.COV2.S COVID-19 vaccine or a placebo.

CDR3 in DNA: TGTGCCAGCGGGACAGGAAGATCCAATGGCTACACCTTC. This encodes CASGTGRSNGYTF. V gene TRBV7-8 combines with J gene TRBJ1-2; TRBD1 matches at 8 bases. The CDR3 runs to 13 residues. In germline, CDR1 is SGHVS, CDR2 FQNEAQ. The V and J ends lost 8 bases and 6 bases, in that order; junction bases with no gene match: 8.